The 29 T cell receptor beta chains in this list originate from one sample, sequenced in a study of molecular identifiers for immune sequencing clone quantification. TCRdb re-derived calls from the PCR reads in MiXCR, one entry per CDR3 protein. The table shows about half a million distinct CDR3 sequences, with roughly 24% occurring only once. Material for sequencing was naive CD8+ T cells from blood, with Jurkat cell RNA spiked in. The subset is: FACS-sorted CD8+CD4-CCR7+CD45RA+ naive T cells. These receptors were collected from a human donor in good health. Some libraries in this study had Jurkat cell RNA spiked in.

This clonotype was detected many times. CDR3 sequence: CASSIPSTETQYF. The CDR3, as DNA: TGTGCCAGTAGTATTCCCAGCACCGAGACCCAGTACTTC. The chain recombines TRBV19 with TRBJ2-5, with D hard to call. Trimming took 3 bases from V and 5 from J, leaving 10 bases between them. Germline V gene sequence: CDR1 LNHDA, CDR2 SQIVND (reference sequence). The CDR3 loop spans 13 amino acids.

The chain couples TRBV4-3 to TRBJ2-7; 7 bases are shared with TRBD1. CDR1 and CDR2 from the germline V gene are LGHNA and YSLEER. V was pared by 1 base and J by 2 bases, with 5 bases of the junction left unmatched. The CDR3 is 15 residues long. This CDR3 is CASSQGTGQTYEQYF. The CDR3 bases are TGCGCCAGCAGCCAAGGTACGGGACAGACCTACGAGCAGTACTTC.

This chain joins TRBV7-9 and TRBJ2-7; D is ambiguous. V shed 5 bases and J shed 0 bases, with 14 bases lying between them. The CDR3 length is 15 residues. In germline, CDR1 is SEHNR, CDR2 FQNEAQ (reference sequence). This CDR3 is CASSRLTGSSYEQYF. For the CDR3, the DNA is TGTGCCAGCAGCCGCCTGACTGGAAGCTCCTACGAGCAGTACTTC.

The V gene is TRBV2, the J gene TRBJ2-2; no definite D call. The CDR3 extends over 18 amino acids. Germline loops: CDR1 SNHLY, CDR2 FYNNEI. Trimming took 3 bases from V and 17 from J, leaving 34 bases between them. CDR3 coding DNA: TGTGCCAGCAGTGAGTTTCTCAGGCCCTCCGAGAACACCGGAGAACTATTTTTT. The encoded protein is CASSEFLRPSENTGELFF. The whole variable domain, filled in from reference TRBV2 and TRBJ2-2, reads EPEVTQTPSHQVTQMGQEVILRCVPISNHLYFYWYRQILGQKVEFLVSFYNNEISEKSEIFDDQFSVERPDGSNFTLKIRSTKLEDSAMYFCASSEFLRPSENTGELFFGEGSRLTVL.

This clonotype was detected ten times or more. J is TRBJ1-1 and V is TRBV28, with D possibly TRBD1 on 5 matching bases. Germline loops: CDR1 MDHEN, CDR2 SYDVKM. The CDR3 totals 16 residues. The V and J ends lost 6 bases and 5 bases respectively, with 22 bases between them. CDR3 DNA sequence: TGTGCCAGCAGCCGACGAGAAGACAGATATAAGACTGAAGCTTTCTTT. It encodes CASSRREDRYKTEAFF.

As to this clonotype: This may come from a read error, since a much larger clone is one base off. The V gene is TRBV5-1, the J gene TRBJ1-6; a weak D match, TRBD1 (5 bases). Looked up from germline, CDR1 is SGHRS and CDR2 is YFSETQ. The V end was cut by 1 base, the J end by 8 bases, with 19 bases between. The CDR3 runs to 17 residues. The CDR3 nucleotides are TGCGCCAGCAGCTTGATGGAACAGGATGGGGGTGATTCACCCCTCCACTTT. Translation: CASSLMEQDGGDSPLHF.

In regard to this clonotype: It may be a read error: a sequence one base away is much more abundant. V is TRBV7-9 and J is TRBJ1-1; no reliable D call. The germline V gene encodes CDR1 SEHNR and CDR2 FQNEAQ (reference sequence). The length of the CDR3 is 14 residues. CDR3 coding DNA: TGTGCCAGCAGCTTATTGGCAGAGAACCCTGAAGCTTTCTTT. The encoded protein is CASSLLAENPEAFF.

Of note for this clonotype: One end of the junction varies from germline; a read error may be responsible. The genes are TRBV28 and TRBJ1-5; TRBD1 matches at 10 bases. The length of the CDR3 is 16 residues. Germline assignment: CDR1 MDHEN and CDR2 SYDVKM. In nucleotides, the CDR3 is TGTGCCAGCAGTCCTTGGGACAGGGGAGACAATCAGCCCCAGCAATTT. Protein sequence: CASSPWDRGDNQPQQF.

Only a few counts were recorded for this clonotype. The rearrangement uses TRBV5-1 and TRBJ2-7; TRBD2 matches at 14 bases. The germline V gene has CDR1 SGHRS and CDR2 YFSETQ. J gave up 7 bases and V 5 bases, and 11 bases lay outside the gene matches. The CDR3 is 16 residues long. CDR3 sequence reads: CASRSSPGLAGVEQYF. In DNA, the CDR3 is TGCGCCAGCAGGTCCTCTCCGGGACTAGCGGGGGTGGAGCAGTACTTC.

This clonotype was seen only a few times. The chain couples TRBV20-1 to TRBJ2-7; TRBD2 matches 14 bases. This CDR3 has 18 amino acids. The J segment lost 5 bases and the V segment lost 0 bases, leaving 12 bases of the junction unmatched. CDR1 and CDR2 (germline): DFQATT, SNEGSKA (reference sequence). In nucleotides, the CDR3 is TGCAGTGCTAGAGATATCGGGACTAGCGGGAGTCGGTTGGACGAGCAGTACTTC. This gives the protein CSARDIGTSGSRLDEQYF.

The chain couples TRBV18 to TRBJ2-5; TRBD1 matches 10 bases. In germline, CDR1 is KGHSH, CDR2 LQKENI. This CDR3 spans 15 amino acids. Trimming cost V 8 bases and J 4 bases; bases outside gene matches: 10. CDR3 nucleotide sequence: TGTGCCAGCCCACTAAGGGACAGGGGTCCAGAGACCCAGTACTTC. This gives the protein CASPLRDRGPETQYF.

CDR3 sequence (DNA): TGCAGTGCTAGAGAGGGGGATCCGTGGGGCCCCAGCACAGATACGCAGTATTTT. Amino acid sequence: CSAREGDPWGPSTDTQYF. The rearrangement uses TRBV20-1 and TRBJ2-3; D possibly uses TRBD1 or TRBD2 (5 bases each). Germline V gene sequence: CDR1 DFQATT, CDR2 SNEGSKA (reference sequence). Trimming left V 0 bases short and J 0 bases short, with 19 bases between. CDR3 size: 18 residues.

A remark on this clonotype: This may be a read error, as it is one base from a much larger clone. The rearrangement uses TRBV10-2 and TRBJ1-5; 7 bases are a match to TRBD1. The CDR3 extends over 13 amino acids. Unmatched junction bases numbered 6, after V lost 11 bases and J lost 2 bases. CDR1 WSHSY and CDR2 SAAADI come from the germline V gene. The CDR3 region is CASCDRGNQPQHF. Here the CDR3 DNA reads TGCGCCTCCTGCGACAGGGGCAATCAGCCCCAGCATTTT.

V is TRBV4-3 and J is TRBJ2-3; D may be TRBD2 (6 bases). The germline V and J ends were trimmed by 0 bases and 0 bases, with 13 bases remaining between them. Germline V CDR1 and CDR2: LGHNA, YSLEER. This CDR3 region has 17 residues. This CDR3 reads CASSQDSSGSSTDTQYF. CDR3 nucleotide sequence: TGCGCCAGCAGCCAAGATAGTAGCGGATCTAGCACAGATACGCAGTATTTT.

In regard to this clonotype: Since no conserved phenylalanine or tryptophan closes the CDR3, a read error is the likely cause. CDR3 in amino acids: CASSGDRAGYTL. The CDR3 DNA is TGTGCCAGCAGCGGTGACAGGGCCGGCTACACCCTC. The V and J genes are TRBV5-4 and TRBJ1-2, with TRBD1 identical over 7 bases. The germline V gene encodes CDR1 SGHNT and CDR2 YYREEE (reference sequence). CDR3 length: 12 residues. The trim removed 4 bases at V and 8 bases at J, leaving 5 bases unmatched.

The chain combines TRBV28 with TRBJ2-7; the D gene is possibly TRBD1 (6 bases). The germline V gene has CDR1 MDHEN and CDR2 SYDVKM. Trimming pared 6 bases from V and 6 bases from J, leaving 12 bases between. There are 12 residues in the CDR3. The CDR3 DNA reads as TGTGCCAGCAGCGCAGGGGACCTCGAGCAGTACTTC. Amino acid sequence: CASSAGDLEQYF. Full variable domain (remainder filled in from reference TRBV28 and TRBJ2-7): DVKVTQSSRYLVKRTGEKVFLECVQDMDHENMFWYRQDPGLGLRLIYFSYDVKMKEKGDIPEGYSVSREKKERFSLILESASTNQTSMYLCASSAGDLEQYFGPGTRLTVT.

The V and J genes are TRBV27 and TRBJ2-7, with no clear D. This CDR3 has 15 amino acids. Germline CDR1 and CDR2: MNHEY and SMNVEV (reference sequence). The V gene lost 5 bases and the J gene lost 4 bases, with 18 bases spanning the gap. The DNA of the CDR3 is TGTGCCAGCAGTCCTTCAGTGGGTACCTCGTACGAGCAGTACTTC. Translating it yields CASSPSVGTSYEQYF.

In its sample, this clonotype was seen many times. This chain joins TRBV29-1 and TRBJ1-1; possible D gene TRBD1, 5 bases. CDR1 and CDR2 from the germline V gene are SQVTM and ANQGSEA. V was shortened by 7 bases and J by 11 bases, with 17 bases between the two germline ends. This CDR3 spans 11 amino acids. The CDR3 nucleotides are TGCAGCGCCGTGGAGGAGGGGTCGGCTTTCTTT. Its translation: CSAVEEGSAFF.

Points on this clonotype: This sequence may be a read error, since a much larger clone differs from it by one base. The CDR3 sequence: CAGSYSPTEAFF. CDR3 sequence (DNA): TGTGCCGGCAGTTACTCCCCTACTGAAGCTTTCTTT. This chain links TRBV6-6 with TRBJ1-1; unclear D gene. Germline CDR1 MNHNY, CDR2 SVGAGI (reference sequence). The CDR3 runs 12 residues.

CDR3 loop: CASSFQGEETQYF. The CDR3 nucleotides are TGTGCCAGCAGCTTCCAGGGGGAAGAGACCCAGTACTTC. This sequence joins TRBV5-6 and TRBJ2-5; the match to TRBD1 covers 7 bases. V lost 2 bases, J lost 3 bases, and 1 base stayed unmatched. The CDR3 is 13 residues long. From germline, CDR1 is SGHDT and CDR2 YYEEEE.

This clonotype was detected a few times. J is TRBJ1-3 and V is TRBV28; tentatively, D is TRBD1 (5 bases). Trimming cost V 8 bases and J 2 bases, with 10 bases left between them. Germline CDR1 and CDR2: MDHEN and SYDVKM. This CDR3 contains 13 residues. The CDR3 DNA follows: TGTGCCAGCGGGACTCAGACTGGAAACACCATATATTTT. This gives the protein CASGTQTGNTIYF. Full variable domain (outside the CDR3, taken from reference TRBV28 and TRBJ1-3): DVKVTQSSRYLVKRTGEKVFLECVQDMDHENMFWYRQDPGLGLRLIYFSYDVKMKEKGDIPEGYSVSREKKERFSLILESASTNQTSMYLCASGTQTGNTIYFGEGSWLTVV.

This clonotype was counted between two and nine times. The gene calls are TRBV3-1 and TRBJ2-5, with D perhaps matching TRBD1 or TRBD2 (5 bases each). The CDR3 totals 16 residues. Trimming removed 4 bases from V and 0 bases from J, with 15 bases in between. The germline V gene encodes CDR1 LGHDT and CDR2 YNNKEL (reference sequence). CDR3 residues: CASSLQWGFDQETQYF. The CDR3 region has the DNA TGTGCCAGCAGCCTACAATGGGGGTTTGACCAAGAGACCCAGTACTTC.

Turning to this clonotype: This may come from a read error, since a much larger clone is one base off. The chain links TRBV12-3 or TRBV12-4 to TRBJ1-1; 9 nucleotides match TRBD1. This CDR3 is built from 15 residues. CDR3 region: CASRHRGQRDTKAFF. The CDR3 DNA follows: TGTGCCAGCAGACACAGGGGGCAACGGGACACTAAAGCTTTCTTT.

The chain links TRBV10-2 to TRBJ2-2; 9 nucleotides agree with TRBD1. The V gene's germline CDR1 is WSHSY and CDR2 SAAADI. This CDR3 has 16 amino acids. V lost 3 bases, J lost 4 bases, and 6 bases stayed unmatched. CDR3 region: CASSDTGGAGTGELFF. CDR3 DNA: TGCGCCAGCAGTGACACAGGGGGCGCTGGCACCGGGGAGCTGTTTTTT.

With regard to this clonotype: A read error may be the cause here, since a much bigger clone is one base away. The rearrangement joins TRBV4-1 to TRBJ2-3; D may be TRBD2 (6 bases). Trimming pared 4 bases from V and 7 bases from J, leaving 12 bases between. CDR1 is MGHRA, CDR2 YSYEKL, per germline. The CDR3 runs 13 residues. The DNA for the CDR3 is TGCGCCAGCAGCCTGGGGACTTCAAATACGCAGTATTTT. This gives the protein CASSLGTSNTQYF.

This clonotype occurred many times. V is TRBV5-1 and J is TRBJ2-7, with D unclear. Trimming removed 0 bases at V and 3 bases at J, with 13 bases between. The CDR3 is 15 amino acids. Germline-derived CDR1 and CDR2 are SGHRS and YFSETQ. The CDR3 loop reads CASSLGQSQNYEQYF. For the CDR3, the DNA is TGCGCCAGCAGCTTGGGTCAGAGCCAGAACTACGAGCAGTACTTC. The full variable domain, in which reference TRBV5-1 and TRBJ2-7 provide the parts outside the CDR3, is KAGVTQTPRYLIKTRGQQVTLSCSPISGHRSVSWYQQTPGQGLQFLFEYFSETQRNKGNFPGRFSGRQFSNSRSEMNVSTLELGDSALYLCASSLGQSQNYEQYFGPGTRLTVT.

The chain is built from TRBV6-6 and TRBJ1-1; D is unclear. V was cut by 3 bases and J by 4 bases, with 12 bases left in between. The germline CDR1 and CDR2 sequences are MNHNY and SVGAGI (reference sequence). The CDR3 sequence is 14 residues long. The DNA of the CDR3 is TGTGCCAGCAGTTATGAGCAGAGCACCACTGAAGCTTTCTTT. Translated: CASSYEQSTTEAFF.

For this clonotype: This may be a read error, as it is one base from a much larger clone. For the CDR3, the DNA is TGTGCCAGCAGCTTAGGGCTAGTAGTTGAGCAGTTCTTC. Protein: CASSLGLVVEQFF. This chain connects TRBV7-3 to TRBJ2-1, with D unresolved. The CDR3 covers 13 residues. Germline-derived CDR1 and CDR2 are SGHTA and FQGTGA. V was trimmed by 2 bases and J by 9 bases, leaving 11 bases between them.

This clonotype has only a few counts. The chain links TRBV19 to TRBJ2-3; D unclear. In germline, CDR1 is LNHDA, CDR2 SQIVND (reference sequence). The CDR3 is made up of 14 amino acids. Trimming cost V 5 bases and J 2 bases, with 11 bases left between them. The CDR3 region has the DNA TGTGCCAGTAGTGTAAGCGAAGACACAGATACGCAGTATTTT. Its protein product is CASSVSEDTDTQYF.